This TCR beta chain was identified in a study of blood T cell repertoires in COVID-19. Authors' methods: Nucleated cell counts were estimated from reference gene primer amplification. Data came from immunoSEQ multiplex PCR; TCRdb stores just in-frame clones and leaves some out. That table furnishes V, J and clone size, whereas the DNA furnished D and trimming. The data show about 190,000 clones, approximately 86% seen once. V trimming: 3 bases; J trimming: 1 base; junction bases outside the gene matches: 3. This CDR3 contains 17 residues. Per the germline V gene, CDR1 is KGHSH and CDR2 is LQKENI. This sequence joins TRBV18 and TRBJ1-6; 10 bases match TRBD1. The sequence came from an elderly man with COVID-19, enrolled during active disease. Sample: peripheral blood. In nucleotides, the CDR3 is TGTGCCAGCTCACCCCGGACAGGGGGTTCCTATAATTCACCCCTCCACTTT. Translated: CASSPRTGGSYNSPLHF.